This T cell receptor beta chain was observed in a study of CD8 T cells in Susac syndrome. CDR3 size: 16 residues. Deletions cut 3 bases from V and 8 bases from J, with 21 bases between. Germline CDR1 is MGHDK and CDR2 is SYGVNS. Random-hexamer reverse transcription was applied to 0.5 to 1 ug RNA. TCRdb independently ran MiXCR on the immunoSEQ multiplex PCR reads; one entry per CDR3 protein. The sample records 90,000 to 150,000 distinct CDR3 sequences, around 94% being singletons. The sequence was collected from a human donor in good health. The chain is built from TRBV25-1 and TRBJ2-3; D is possibly TRBD1 (6 bases). The specimen was CD4+ T cells from PBMCs. CDR3 residues: CASSDTKGDGFGTQYF. As DNA, the CDR3 is TGTGCCAGCAGTGATACTAAGGGGGATGGCTTTGGTACGCAGTATTTT.